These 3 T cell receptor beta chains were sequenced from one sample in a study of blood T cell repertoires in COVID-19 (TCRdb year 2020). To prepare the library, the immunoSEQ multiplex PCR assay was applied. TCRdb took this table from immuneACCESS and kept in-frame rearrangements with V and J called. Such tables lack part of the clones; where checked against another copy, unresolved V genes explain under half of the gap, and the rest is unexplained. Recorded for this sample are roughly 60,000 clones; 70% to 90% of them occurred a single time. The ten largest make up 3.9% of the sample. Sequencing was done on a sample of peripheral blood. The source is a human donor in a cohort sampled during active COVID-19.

The CDR3, as DNA: TGTGCCAGCAGTCCCTCTAGCGGAGCCTACAATGAGCAGTTCTTC. It specifies CASSPSSGAYNEQFF. The chain combines TRBV6-5 with TRBJ2-1; 7 bases match TRBD2. This CDR3 has 15 residues. The V and J ends lost 5 bases and 2 bases, in that order; junction bases with no gene match: 6. Per germline, CDR1 MNHEY and CDR2 SVGAGI.

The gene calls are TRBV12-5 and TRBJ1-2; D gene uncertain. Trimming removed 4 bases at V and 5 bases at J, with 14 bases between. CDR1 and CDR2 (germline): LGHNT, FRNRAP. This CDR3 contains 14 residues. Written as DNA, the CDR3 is TGTGCTAGTGGTTCCCCCCCGCGCTGGTATGGCTACACCTTC. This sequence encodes CASGSPPRWYGYTF.

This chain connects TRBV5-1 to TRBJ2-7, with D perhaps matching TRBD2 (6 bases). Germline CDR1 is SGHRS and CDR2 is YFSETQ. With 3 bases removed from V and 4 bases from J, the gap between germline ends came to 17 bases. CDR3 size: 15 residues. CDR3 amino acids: CASSSSAGQGYEQYF. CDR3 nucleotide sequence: TGCGCCAGCAGCTCCTCTGCGGGGCAGGGTTACGAGCAGTACTTC.